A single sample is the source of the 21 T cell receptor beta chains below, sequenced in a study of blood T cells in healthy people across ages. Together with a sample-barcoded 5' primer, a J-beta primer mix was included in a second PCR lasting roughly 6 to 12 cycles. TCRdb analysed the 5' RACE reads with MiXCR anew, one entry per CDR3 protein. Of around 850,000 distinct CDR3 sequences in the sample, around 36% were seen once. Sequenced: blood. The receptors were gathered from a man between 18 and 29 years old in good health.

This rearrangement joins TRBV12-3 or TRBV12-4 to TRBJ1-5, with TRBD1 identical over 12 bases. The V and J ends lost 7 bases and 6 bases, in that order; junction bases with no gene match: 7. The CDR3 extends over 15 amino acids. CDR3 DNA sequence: TGTGCCAGCACCGGGACAGGGGGCGCGGGTCAGCCCCAGCATTTT. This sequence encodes CASTGTGGAGQPQHF.

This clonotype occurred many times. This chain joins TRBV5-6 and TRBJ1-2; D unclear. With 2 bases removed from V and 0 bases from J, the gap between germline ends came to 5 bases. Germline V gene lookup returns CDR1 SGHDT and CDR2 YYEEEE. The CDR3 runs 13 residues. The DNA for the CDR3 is TGTGCCAGCAGCTTTCAGTCTAACTATGGCTACACCTTC. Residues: CASSFQSNYGYTF.

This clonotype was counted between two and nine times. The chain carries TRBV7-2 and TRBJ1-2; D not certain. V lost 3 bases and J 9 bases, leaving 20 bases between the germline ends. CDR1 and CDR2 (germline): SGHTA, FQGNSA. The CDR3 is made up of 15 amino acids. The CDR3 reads CASSFSSAGEGRYTF. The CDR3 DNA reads TGTGCCAGCAGCTTTTCCAGTGCCGGGGAAGGCCGCTACACCTTC.

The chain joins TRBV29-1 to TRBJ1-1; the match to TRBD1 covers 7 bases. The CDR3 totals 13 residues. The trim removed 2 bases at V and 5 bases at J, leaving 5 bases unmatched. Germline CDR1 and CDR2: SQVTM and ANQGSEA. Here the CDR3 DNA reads TGCAGCGTTGAAACGACCAGGGGGACTGAAGCTTTCTTT. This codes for CSVETTRGTEAFF.

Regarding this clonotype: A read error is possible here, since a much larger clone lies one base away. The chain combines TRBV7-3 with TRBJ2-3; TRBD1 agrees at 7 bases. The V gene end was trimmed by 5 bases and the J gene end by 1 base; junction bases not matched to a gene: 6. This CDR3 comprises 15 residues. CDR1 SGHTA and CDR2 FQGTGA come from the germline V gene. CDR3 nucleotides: TGTGCCAGCAGCCCCGTGACAGGGCGCACAGATACGCAGTATTTT. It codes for CASSPVTGRTDTQYF.

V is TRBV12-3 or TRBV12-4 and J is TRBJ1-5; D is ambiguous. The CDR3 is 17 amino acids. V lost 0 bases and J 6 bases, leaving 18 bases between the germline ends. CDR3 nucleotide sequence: TGTGCCAGCAGTTTAGCGAGGGAAGGAGGACGAGGTCAGCCCCAGCATTTT. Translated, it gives CASSLAREGGRGQPQHF.

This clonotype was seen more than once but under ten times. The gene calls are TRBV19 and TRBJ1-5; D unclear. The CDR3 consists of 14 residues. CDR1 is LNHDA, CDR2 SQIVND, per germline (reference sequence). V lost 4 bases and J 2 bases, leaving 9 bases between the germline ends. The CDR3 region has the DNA TGTGCCAGTAGTACCCCCGGGGGCAATCAGCCCCAGCATTTT. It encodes CASSTPGGNQPQHF.

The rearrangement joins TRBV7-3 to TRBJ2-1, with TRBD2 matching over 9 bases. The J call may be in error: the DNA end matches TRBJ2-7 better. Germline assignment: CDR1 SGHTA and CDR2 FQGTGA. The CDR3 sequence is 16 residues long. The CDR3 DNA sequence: TGTGCCAGCAGCTTAAAACCCAGCGGGGGGTACAATGAGCAGTACTTC. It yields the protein CASSLKPSGGYNEQYF.

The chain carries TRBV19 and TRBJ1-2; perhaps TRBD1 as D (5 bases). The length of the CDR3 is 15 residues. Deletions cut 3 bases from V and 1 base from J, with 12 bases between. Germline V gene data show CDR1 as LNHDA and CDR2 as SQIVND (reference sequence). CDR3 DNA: TGTGCCAGTAGTATTCTTTTCGGGGGTAACTATGGCTACACCTTC. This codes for CASSILFGGNYGYTF.

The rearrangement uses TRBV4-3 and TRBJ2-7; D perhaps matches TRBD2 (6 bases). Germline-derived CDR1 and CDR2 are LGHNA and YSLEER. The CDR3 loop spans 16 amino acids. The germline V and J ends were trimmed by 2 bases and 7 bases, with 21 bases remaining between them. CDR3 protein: CASSQFSGGENNEQYF. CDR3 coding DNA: TGCGCCAGCAGCCAATTTAGCGGTGGGGAAAACAATGAGCAGTACTTC.

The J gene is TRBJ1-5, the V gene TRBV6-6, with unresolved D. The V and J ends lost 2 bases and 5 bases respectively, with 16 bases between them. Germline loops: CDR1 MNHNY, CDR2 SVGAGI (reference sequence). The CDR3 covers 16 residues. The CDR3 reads CASSYGTVRTDQPQHF. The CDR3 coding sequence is TGTGCCAGCAGTTACGGAACGGTGCGAACGGATCAGCCCCAGCATTTT.

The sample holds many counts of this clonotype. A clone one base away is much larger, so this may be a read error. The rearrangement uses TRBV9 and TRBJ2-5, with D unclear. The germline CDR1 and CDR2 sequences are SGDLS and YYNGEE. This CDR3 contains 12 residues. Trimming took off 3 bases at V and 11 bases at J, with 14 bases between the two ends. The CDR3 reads CASSGSNSEQYF. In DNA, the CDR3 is TGTGCCAGCAGCGGATCTAATTCTGAGCAGTACTTC.

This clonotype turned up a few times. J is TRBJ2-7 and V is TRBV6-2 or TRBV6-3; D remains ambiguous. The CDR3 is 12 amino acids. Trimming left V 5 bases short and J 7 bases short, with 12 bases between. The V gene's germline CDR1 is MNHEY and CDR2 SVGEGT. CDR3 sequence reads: CASSPAFGEQYF. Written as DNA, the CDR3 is TGTGCCAGCAGTCCAGCCTTTGGGGAGCAGTACTTC.

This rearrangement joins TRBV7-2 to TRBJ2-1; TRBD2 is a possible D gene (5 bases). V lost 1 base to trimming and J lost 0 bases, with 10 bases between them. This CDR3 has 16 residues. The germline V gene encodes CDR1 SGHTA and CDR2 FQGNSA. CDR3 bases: TGTGCCAGCAGCTTAGAAAGCGGTTACTCCTACAATGAGCAGTTCTTC. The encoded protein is CASSLESGYSYNEQFF. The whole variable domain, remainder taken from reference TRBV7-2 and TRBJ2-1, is GAGVSQSPSNKVTEKGKDVELRCDPISGHTALYWYRQSLGQGLEFLIYFQGNSAPDKSGLPSDRFSAERTGGSVSTLTIQRTQQEDSAVYLCASSLESGYSYNEQFFGPGTRLTVL.

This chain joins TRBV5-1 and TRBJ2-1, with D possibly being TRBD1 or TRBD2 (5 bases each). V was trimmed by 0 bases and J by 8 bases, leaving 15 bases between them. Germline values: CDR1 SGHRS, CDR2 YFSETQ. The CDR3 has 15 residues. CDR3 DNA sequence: TGCGCCAGCAGCTTGGGAGTCAGGGAGATCGATGAGCAGTTCTTC. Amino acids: CASSLGVREIDEQFF.

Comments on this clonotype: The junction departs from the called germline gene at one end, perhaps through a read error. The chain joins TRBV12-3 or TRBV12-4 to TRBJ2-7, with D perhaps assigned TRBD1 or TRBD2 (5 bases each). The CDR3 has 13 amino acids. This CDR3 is CASSVRGTYGQYF. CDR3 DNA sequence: TGTGCCAGCAGTGTTAGAGGGACCTACGGGCAGTACTTC.

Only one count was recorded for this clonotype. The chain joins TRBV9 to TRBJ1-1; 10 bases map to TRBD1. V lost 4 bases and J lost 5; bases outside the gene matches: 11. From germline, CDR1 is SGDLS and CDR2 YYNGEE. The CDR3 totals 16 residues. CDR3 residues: CASSRYRTGGGTEAFF. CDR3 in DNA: TGTGCCAGCAGCCGATACCGGACAGGGGGTGGAACTGAAGCTTTCTTT.

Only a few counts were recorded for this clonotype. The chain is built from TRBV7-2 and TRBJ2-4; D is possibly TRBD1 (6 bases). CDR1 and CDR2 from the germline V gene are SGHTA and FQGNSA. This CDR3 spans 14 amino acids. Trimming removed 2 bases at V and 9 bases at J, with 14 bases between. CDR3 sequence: CASSLRDKSGIQYF. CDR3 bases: TGTGCCAGCAGCTTAAGGGACAAAAGCGGCATTCAGTACTTC.

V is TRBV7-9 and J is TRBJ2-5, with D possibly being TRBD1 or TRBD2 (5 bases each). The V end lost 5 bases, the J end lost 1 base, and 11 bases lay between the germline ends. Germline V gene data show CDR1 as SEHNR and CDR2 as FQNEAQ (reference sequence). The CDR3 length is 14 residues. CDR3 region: CASSRSGTQETQYF. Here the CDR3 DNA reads TGTGCCAGCAGCCGAAGTGGGACCCAAGAGACCCAGTACTTC.

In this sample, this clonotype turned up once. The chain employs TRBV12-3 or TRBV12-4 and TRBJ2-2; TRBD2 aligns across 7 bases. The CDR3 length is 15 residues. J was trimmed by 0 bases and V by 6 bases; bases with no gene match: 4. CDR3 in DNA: TGTGCCAGCAGGACAGCGGGGACGAACACCGGGGAGCTGTTTTTT. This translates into CASRTAGTNTGELFF.

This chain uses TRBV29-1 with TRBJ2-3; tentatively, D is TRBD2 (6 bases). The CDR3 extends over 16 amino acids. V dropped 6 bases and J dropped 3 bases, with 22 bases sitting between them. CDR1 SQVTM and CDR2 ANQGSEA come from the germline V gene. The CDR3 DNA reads TGCAGCGTGATAGACCCTCCGGGTAGCGGAACAGATACGCAGTATTTT. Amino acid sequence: CSVIDPPGSGTDTQYF.